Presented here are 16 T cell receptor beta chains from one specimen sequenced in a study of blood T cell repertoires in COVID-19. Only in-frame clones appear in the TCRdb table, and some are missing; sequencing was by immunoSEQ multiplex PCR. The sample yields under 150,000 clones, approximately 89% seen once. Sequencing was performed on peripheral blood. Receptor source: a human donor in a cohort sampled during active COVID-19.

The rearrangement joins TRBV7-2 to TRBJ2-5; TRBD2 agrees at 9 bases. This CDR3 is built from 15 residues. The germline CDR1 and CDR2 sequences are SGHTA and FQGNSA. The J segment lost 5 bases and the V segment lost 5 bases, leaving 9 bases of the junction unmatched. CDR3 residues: CASSTSGGRGETQYF. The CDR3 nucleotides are TGTGCCAGCAGCACAAGTGGCGGGAGGGGGGAGACCCAGTACTTC.

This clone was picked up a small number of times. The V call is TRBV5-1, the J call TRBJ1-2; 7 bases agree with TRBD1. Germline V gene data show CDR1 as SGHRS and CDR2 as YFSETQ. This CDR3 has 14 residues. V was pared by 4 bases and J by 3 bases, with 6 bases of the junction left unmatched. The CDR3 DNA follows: TGCGCCAGCAGCCCCTCCGGGACAGACTATGGCTACACCTTC. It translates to CASSPSGTDYGYTF.

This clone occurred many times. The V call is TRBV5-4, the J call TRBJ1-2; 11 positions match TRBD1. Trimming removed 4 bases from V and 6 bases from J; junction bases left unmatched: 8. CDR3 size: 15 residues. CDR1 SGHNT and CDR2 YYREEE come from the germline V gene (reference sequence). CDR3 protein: CASSTGTGGWNGYTF. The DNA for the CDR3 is TGTGCCAGCAGCACCGGGACAGGGGGATGGAATGGCTACACCTTC.

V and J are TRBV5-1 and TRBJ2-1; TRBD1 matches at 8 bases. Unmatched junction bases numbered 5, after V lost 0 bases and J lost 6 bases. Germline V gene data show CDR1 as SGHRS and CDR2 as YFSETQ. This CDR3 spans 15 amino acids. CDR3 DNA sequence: TGCGCCAGCAGCTTGGTAACAGGGGGAGGCAATGAGCAGTTCTTC. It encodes CASSLVTGGGNEQFF.

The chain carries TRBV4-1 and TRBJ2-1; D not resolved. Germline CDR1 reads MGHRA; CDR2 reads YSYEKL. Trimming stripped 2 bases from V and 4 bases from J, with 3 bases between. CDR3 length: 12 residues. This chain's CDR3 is CASSQIYNEQFF. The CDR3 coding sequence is TGCGCCAGCAGCCAAATATACAATGAGCAGTTCTTC.

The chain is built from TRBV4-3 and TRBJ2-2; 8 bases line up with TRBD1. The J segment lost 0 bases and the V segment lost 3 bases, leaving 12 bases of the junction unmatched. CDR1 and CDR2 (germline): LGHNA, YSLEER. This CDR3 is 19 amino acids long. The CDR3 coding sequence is TGCGCCAGCAGCCAGGATGGATGGGTGGGACAGGCGAACACCGGGGAGCTGTTTTTT. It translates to CASSQDGWVGQANTGELFF.

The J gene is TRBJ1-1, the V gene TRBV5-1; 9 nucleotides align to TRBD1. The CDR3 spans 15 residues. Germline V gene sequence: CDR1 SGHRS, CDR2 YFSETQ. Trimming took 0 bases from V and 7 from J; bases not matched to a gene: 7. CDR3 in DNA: TGCGCCAGCAGCTTGGGGGACAGGGAATGGGTTGAAGCTTTCTTT. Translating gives CASSLGDREWVEAFF.

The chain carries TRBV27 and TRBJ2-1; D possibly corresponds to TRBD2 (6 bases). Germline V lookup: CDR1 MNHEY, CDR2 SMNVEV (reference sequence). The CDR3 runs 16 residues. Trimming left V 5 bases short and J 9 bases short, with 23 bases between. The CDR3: CASSLYSILGGAEQFF. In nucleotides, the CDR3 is TGTGCCAGCAGTCTCTACTCCATACTGGGCGGGGCTGAGCAGTTCTTC.

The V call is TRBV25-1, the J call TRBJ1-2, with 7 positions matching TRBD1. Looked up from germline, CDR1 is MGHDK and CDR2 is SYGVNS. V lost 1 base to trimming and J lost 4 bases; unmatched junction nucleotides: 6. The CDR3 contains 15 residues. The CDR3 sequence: CASSEFRGDSYGYTF. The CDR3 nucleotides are TGTGCCAGCAGTGAATTCCGAGGGGACAGCTATGGCTACACCTTC.

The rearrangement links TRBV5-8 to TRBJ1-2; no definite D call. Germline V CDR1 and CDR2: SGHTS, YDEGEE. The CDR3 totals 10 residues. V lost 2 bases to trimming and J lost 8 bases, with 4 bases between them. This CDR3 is CASSFRGYTF. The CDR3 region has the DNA TGTGCCAGCAGCTTCAGGGGCTACACCTTC.

The CDR3 bases are TGTGCCACCTTAAATTCCGAGGGATTTTACAATGAGCAGTTCTTC. Residues: CATLNSEGFYNEQFF. V usage is TRBV6-5 and J usage is TRBJ2-1; possibly TRBD2 for D (5 bases). Germline CDR1 and CDR2: MNHEY and SVGAGI. V lost 10 bases to trimming and J lost 4 bases, with 20 bases between them. This CDR3 has 15 residues.

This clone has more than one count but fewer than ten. The CDR3 protein is CASSDSGDSPLHF. DNA for the CDR3: TGTGCCAGCAGTGATTCAGGGGATTCACCCCTCCACTTT. The V call is TRBV6-1, the J call TRBJ1-6, with TRBD1 as a possible D gene (6 bases). Germline values: CDR1 MNHNS, CDR2 SASEGT. Trimming took off 3 bases at V and 8 bases at J, with 8 bases between the two ends. This CDR3 has 13 residues.

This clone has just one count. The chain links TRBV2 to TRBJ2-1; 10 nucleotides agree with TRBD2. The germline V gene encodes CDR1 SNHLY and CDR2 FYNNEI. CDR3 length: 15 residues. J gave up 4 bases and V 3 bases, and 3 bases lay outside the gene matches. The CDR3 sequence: CASSDQRGGYNEQFF. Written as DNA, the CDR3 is TGTGCCAGCAGTGACCAGCGGGGGGGGTACAATGAGCAGTTCTTC.

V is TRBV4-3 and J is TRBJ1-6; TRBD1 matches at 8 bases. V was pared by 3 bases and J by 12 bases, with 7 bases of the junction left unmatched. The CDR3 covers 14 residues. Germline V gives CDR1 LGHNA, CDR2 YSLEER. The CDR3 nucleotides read TGCGCCAGCAGCCAGACCGGACAGGGAGGACCCCTCCACTTT. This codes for CASSQTGQGGPLHF.

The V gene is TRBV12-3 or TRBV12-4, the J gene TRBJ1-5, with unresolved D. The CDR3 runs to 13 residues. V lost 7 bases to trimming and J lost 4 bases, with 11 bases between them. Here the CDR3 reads CASNSRGNQPQHF. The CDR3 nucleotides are TGTGCCAGCAACTCCCGGGGTAATCAGCCCCAGCATTTT.

The CDR3 reads CASSLGGPYEQYV. CDR3 nucleotides: TGTGCCAGCAGCTTAGGGGGCCCCTACGAGCAGTACGTC. J is TRBJ2-7 and V is TRBV7-2, with D perhaps TRBD1 (5 bases). The CDR3 is 13 residues long. V lost 1 base and J 2 bases, leaving 6 bases between the germline ends. Germline CDR1 is SGHTA and CDR2 is FQGNSA.